The 2 T cell receptor beta chains reported below all come from one sample, sequenced in a study of CD8+CD57+ T cells in acquired aplastic anemia. CDR3 and TCR beta VDJ profiling relied on a genomic DNA template. One entry per CDR3 protein results from TCRdb running MiXCR on the reads. The sample has 160,000 or so distinct CDR3 sequences, under 55% seen once. By flow cytometry, patients selected for sequencing had shown an expansion of CD8+CD57+ cells. Material for sequencing was sorted CD4+, CD8+, or CD8+CD57+ T cells (not recorded which) from PBMCs. These receptors were collected from a human donor with aplastic anemia.

This clonotype has a count of ten or more. V usage is TRBV20-1 and J usage is TRBJ1-3; D gene uncertain. The CDR3 loop spans 15 amino acids. V dropped 0 bases and J dropped 3 bases, with 12 bases sitting between them. CDR1 and CDR2 (germline): DFQATT, SNEGSKA (reference sequence). The CDR3 sequence: CSARDGPDFGNTIYF. As DNA, the CDR3 is TGCAGTGCTAGAGATGGCCCGGACTTTGGAAACACCATATATTTT.

This clonotype has a count of ten or more. This rearrangement joins TRBV20-1 to TRBJ2-5, with a possible D match to TRBD1 (6 bases). The germline V gene has CDR1 DFQATT and CDR2 SNEGSKA (reference sequence). This CDR3 spans 14 amino acids. The V end lost 3 bases, the J end lost 5 bases, and 16 bases lay between the germline ends. CDR3 bases: TGCAGTGCTAGGATCCGACTGGGGGCCGAGACCCAGTACTTC. Its translation is CSARIRLGAETQYF.